This T cell receptor (beta chain) is drawn from a study of blood T cell repertoires in COVID-19 (dated by TCRdb to the early 2020s). About the investigation overall: Collaborator samples came from the United States, Italy and Spain and covered acute and convalescent phases of COVID-19. Where available, HLA class I and class II types were taken from metadata supplied by the sample provider and were not determined by assay-based typing. Subjects who had been exposed to COVID-19, were actively infected with it, or had recovered from it provided the deeply sampled blood TCRbeta repertoires that made up the dataset. The sample metadata nearly always contained a de-identified subject ID, COVID-19 status, age in years and sex. A freely available public database, intended as a resource for researchers studying the immune response to SARS-CoV-2, is where the repertoires were released. The prospective study material was composed of cDNA or gDNA derived from T cells, B-cell-depleted T cells, or PBMCs. Samples were obtained from the ongoing ImmuneRACE study (first 160 participants) and from 1,254 subjects provided by 6 global collaborators.

The research as a whole found: How much clinical and demographic metadata was included differed by source and by participant, and the metadata was provided uncurated.

The collaborating institutions used their own protocols to collect whole blood in K2EDTA tubes. For TCRbeta analysis, collaborator samples were shipped as frozen whole blood, as isolated PBMCs, or as DNA extracted from either sample type. TCRbeta CDR3 regions were amplified from genomic DNA using the immunoSEQ Assay, a bias-controlled multiplex PCR. The source study handled its data this way. Nucleated cell counts per sample were estimated from amplification of reference gene primers within the assay. To quantify the absolute abundance of each unique TCRbeta CDR3 rearrangement, sequence reads were collapsed and filtered. For each sample, productive Simpson clonality was calculated by taking the square root of Simpson's diversity index across productive rearrangements. Imported from immuneACCESS, the table was reduced by TCRdb to in-frame sequences with V and J called. These copies leave out some clones; in studies compared against another copy, an unresolved V gene accounts for under half, and the cause of the remainder is not known. From that table come the V and J calls and clone size; the DNA was used to work out D and trimming. The sample table holds around 97,000 clones, of which approximately 87% were seen once. The ten top clones hold less than 20% of the sample.

The CDR3 spans 15 residues, from the cysteine through the phenylalanine. Kept here is only the CDR3 DNA, which spans 45 bases and is read in frame from base 1. V loses 3 bases at its end and J loses 2 bases; junction bases beyond the gene matches: 6. CDR1 and CDR2, per the germline V gene, are MGHRA and YSYEKL. This clone was seen only once. Its antigen remains undetermined. No much larger clone is present one base from it, and per-base qualities are unavailable. The same CDR3 is also encoded by other DNA sequences in this sample. Input material: peripheral blood. This sequence uses TRBV4-1 and TRBJ2-5; 7 bases in the junction line up with TRBD2. This TCR came from a human donor in a cohort sampled during active COVID-19. This receptor carries the CDR3 CASSHTGGTQETQYF. The DNA reads as follows: TGCGCCAGCAGCCACACCGGGGGGACTCAAGAGACCCAGTACTTC.